This passage covers 17 T cell receptor beta chains from one sample sequenced in a study of OX40 agonist ivuxolimab in advanced cancers. Generated by immunoSEQ multiplex PCR, the TCRdb table keeps only in-frame clones and is missing some. This sample carries about 64,000 clones, roughly 80% of them seen once, and the ten largest clones take around 5%. Sequencing used CD4+ or CD8+ T cells sorted from blood, obtained in a trial of the OX40 agonist ivuxolimab. The receptors originated from an adult with an advanced solid tumor such as melanoma, head and neck, liver or kidney cancer.

Only one count was recorded for this clone. The rearrangement uses TRBV4-3 and TRBJ2-1; perhaps TRBD2 as D (6 bases). The V gene lost 0 bases and the J gene lost 13 bases, with 13 bases spanning the gap. Germline loops: CDR1 LGHNA, CDR2 YSLEER. The CDR3 length is 13 residues. The CDR3 here is CASSQETGSRQFF. The DNA of the CDR3 is TGCGCCAGCAGCCAAGAAACCGGGAGTCGTCAGTTCTTC.

The sample holds one count of this clone. The chain carries TRBV7-6 and TRBJ2-7; 7 nucleotides align to TRBD2. Trimming removed 5 bases from V and 3 bases from J; junction bases left unmatched: 7. Germline CDR1 and CDR2: SGHVS and FNYEAQ. This CDR3 is built from 14 residues. CDR3 DNA: TGTGCCAGCAGCGCGACTAGCAGACTCTACGAGCAGTACTTC. Residues: CASSATSRLYEQYF. Using reference TRBV7-6 and TRBJ2-7 for the parts outside the CDR3, the full variable domain is GAGVSQSPRYKVTKRGQDVALRCDPISGHVSLYWYRQALGQGPEFLTYFNYEAQQDKSGLPNDRFSAERPEGSISTLTIQRTEQRDSAMYRCASSATSRLYEQYFGPGTRLTVT.

The chain links TRBV5-5 to TRBJ1-2, with D unclear. The CDR3 totals 15 residues. CDR1 SGHKS and CDR2 YYEKEE come from the germline V gene (reference sequence). V was clipped by 2 bases and J by 3 bases, with 14 bases between them. CDR3 sequence: CASSFRWQVHYGYTF. The CDR3, as DNA: TGTGCCAGCAGCTTTCGGTGGCAGGTCCACTATGGCTACACCTTC.

This chain links TRBV5-8 with TRBJ2-7; the match to TRBD2 covers 9 bases. V shed 3 bases and J 4 bases; nucleotides not matched to a gene: 8. This CDR3 spans 15 amino acids. Germline V gene sequence: CDR1 SGHTS, CDR2 YDEGEE. CDR3 coding DNA: TGTGCCAGCAGCTCGTTGAGCGGGGGGATGTACGAGCAGTACTTC. As protein: CASSSLSGGMYEQYF.

The chain uses TRBV7-9 and TRBJ1-5, with TRBD1 matching 8 bases. The CDR3 runs to 13 residues. Germline loops: CDR1 SEHNR, CDR2 FQNEAQ (reference sequence). V dropped 4 bases and J dropped 6; count of bases not matched to a gene: 2. CDR3 loop: CASSSGGGQPQHF. In nucleotides, the CDR3 is TGTGCCAGCAGCTCAGGGGGCGGTCAGCCCCAGCATTTT.

This clone has a handful of counts. CDR3 region: CASSSLQGFGETQYF. The CDR3 nucleotides are TGTGCCAGCAGCAGTCTACAGGGGTTTGGGGAGACCCAGTACTTC. The chain links TRBV5-8 to TRBJ2-5, with TRBD1 matching 7 bases. V gave up 4 bases and J gave up 5 bases; unmatched junction bases: 11. Germline V CDR1 and CDR2: SGHTS, YDEGEE. The CDR3 contains 15 residues.

The chain joins TRBV4-1 to TRBJ1-3; D possibly corresponds to TRBD1 (5 bases). Germline values: CDR1 MGHRA, CDR2 YSYEKL. Trimming stripped 3 bases from V and 0 bases from J, with 15 bases between. CDR3 length: 17 amino acids. CDR3 sequence (DNA): TGCGCCAGCAGCCATCCGGGACTCCTGGACTCTGGAAACACCATATATTTT. Translated: CASSHPGLLDSGNTIYF.

The chain links TRBV2 to TRBJ2-7; tentative D call: TRBD2 (5 bases). In germline, CDR1 is SNHLY, CDR2 FYNNEI. Deletions cut 8 bases from V and 4 bases from J, with 18 bases between. CDR3 size: 14 residues. CDR3 protein: CASGRGQPQYEQYF. The CDR3 coding sequence is TGTGCCAGCGGGAGAGGGCAACCCCAATACGAGCAGTACTTC. The full variable domain, rest sourced from reference TRBV2 and TRBJ2-7, is EPEVTQTPSHQVTQMGQEVILRCVPISNHLYFYWYRQILGQKVEFLVSFYNNEISEKSEIFDDQFSVERPDGSNFTLKIRSTKLEDSAMYFCASGRGQPQYEQYFGPGTRLTVT.

Within the sample, this clone is medium-sized. The rearrangement uses TRBV9 and TRBJ2-2; a weak D match, TRBD2 (5 bases). Trimming took 0 bases from V and 3 from J, leaving 9 bases between them. The CDR3 has 15 amino acids. Germline CDR1 is SGDLS and CDR2 is YYNGEE. CDR3 bases: TGTGCCAGCAGCGTAGAGGACTTTTACACCGGGGAGCTGTTTTTT. Translated: CASSVEDFYTGELFF.

Concerning this clone itself: The sample contains more than one DNA sequence encoding this CDR3. This sequence joins TRBV2 and TRBJ1-5, with TRBD1 matching 7 bases. Per germline, CDR1 SNHLY and CDR2 FYNNEI. V lost 4 bases and J lost 4; bases outside the gene matches: 4. This CDR3 is built from 14 residues. This chain's CDR3 is CASSGTGENQPQHF. In DNA, the CDR3 is TGTGCCAGCAGTGGAACAGGGGAGAATCAGCCCCAGCATTTT.

The CDR3 loop reads CASSLVWEQGGDYGYTF. CDR3 coding DNA: TGCGCCAGCAGCTTGGTGTGGGAACAGGGTGGGGACTATGGCTACACCTTC. The chain has TRBV5-1 and TRBJ1-2; D possibly corresponds to TRBD1 (6 bases). The CDR3 totals 17 residues. Per germline, CDR1 SGHRS and CDR2 YFSETQ. The germline V and J ends were trimmed by 0 bases and 3 bases, with 18 bases remaining between them.

This clone was counted between two and nine times. The V and J genes are TRBV20-1 and TRBJ2-1; D is undetermined. V was cut by 6 bases and J by 4 bases, with 7 bases left in between. This CDR3 has 11 amino acids. Germline V gene lookup returns CDR1 DFQATT and CDR2 SNEGSKA (reference sequence). The CDR3 nucleotides read TGCAGTGCCTGGAGTTACAATGAGCAGTTCTTC. Translation gives CSAWSYNEQFF.

The chain recombines TRBV12-5 with TRBJ1-5; a possible D gene is TRBD1 (5 bases). Trimming shortened V by 5 bases and J by 2 bases, and 16 bases separated the two germline ends. CDR3 length: 16 amino acids. Per germline, CDR1 LGHNT and CDR2 FRNRAP. CDR3 sequence: CASGPQGLRGNQPQHF. CDR3 bases: TGTGCTAGTGGTCCCCAGGGCCTTAGAGGCAATCAGCCCCAGCATTTT.

The rearrangement links TRBV18 to TRBJ2-3, with 11 bases lining up with TRBD2. This CDR3 has 19 amino acids. CDR1 and CDR2 from the germline V gene are KGHSH and LQKENI. Unmatched junction bases numbered 16, after V lost 3 bases and J lost 5 bases. The CDR3, as DNA: TGTGCCAGCTCACCCTATAGCGGGAGGGCCCTCGGTCGACGAGATACGCAGTATTTT. Its translation: CASSPYSGRALGRRDTQYF.

The chain recombines TRBV15 with TRBJ1-5; 7 nucleotides match TRBD1. The CDR3 totals 16 residues. Germline V gene sequence: CDR1 LNHNV, CDR2 YYDKDF (reference sequence). V shed 0 bases and J 3 bases; nucleotides not matched to a gene: 5. The CDR3 region has the DNA TGTGCCACCAGCAGAGATCTGGACAGGATCAATCAGCCCCAGCATTTT. This encodes CATSRDLDRINQPQHF.

On this clone itself: Germline is not matched at one junction end, which may reflect a read error. The chain carries TRBV11-3 and TRBJ1-1; D not certain. Germline loops: CDR1 SGHNT, CDR2 YENEEA. The CDR3 loop spans 13 amino acids. DNA of the CDR3: TGTGCCGGCAGCTTAGAGACCTTCACTCAAGCTTTCTTT. Its translation: CAGSLETFTQAFF.

The rearrangement uses TRBV15 and TRBJ2-7; D may be TRBD1 (6 bases). The length of the CDR3 is 15 residues. Trimming cost V 5 bases and J 2 bases, with 16 bases left between them. Germline V CDR1 and CDR2: LNHNV, YYDKDF (reference sequence). CDR3 region: CATSSPGHDTYEQYF. For the CDR3, the DNA is TGTGCCACCAGCTCTCCGGGACACGATACCTACGAGCAGTACTTC. Full variable domain (remainder filled in from reference TRBV15 and TRBJ2-7): DAMVIQNPRYQVTQFGKPVTLSCSQTLNHNVMYWYQQKSSQAPKLLFHYYDKDFNNEADTPDNFQSRRPNTSFCFLDIRSPGLGDTAMYLCATSSPGHDTYEQYFGPGTRLTVT.